The entry below describes one T cell receptor (beta chain). Primers: 60 Vbeta forward and 13 Jbeta reverse. Only in-frame clones appear in the TCRdb table, and some are missing; sequencing was by immunoSEQ multiplex PCR. The sample yields 100,000 to 150,000 clones, 77% seen once. The data derive from a study of cytomegalovirus exposure and HLA in healthy donors. The CDR3 contains 20 residues. This TCR derives from a middle-aged woman in good health and CMV-seropositive. This rearrangement joins TRBV21-1 to TRBJ2-4; the D call of TRBD2 is as the table states it, not checked on the DNA. TRBV21-1 is marked as a pseudogene. The source material was PBMCs. The CDR3 DNA sequence: TGTGCCAGGGCTTCCGGGACACTAACTAGCGGGCCCCTAGCCAAAAACATTCAGTACTTC. Its translation: CARASGTLTSGPLAKNIQYF.